Listed below are T cell receptor beta chains from one sample, sequenced in a study of cytomegalovirus exposure and HLA in healthy donors. Assay: immunoSEQ multiplex PCR; the TCRdb copy retains only in-frame clones and omits some. In the table there are 130,000 or so clones, approximately 80% of which are singletons. Sequenced: PBMCs. These TCRs come from a woman aged 55-75 years in good health and CMV-seronegative. The CDR3 runs from the conserved cysteine through the conserved F or W. The order of the fields is CDR3 length, J gene, clone size, D gene, V gene, CDR3 DNA, CDR3 protein. A D gene is named only where the DNA matches it firmly. Size is omitted from some rows. Given values are once, few, many or a class for expanded clones.

len: 12
j_gene: TRBJ1-1
abundance: -
d_gene: -
v_gene: TRBV28
CDR3nt: TGTGCCAGCAGTATGACGACAGGAGAAGCTTTCTTT
CDR3aa: CASSMTTGEAFF

len: 16
j_gene: TRBJ2-1
abundance: -
d_gene: -
v_gene: TRBV21-1
CDR3nt: TGTGCCAGCAGCAAAGATCGAGCGGGGAGAAACAATGAGCAGTTCTTC
CDR3aa: CASSKDRAGRNNEQFF

len: 13
j_gene: TRBJ2-7
abundance: -
d_gene: -
v_gene: TRBV7-3
CDR3nt: TGTGCCAGCAGCTTAGGGGGCGGCTACGAGCAGTACTTC
CDR3aa: CASSLGGGYEQYF

len: 12
j_gene: TRBJ1-2
abundance: few
d_gene: -
v_gene: TRBV11-2
CDR3nt: TGTGCCAGCAGCCAAAGCCTCTATGGCTACACCTTC
CDR3aa: CASSQSLYGYTF

len: 15
j_gene: TRBJ1-1
abundance: once
d_gene: TRBD1
v_gene: TRBV5-1
CDR3nt: TGCGCCAGCAGCGGCCAAGGACAGGGAGGTACTGAAGCTTTCTTT
CDR3aa: CASSGQGQGGTEAFF

len: 13
j_gene: TRBJ1-1
abundance: few
d_gene: -
v_gene: TRBV5-4
CDR3nt: TGTGCCAGCAACGGAGAGATGAACACTGAAGCTTTCTTT
CDR3aa: CASNGEMNTEAFF

len: 14
j_gene: TRBJ1-2
abundance: -
d_gene: TRBD1
v_gene: TRBV9
CDR3nt: TGTGCCAGCAGCGACCGGGACAGCCCCTATGGCTACACCTTC
CDR3aa: CASSDRDSPYGYTF

len: 17
j_gene: TRBJ1-1
abundance: -
d_gene: -
v_gene: TRBV28
CDR3nt: TGTGCCAGCAGTCCACCGGACAGTTTGGCGACGCAAACTGAAGCTTTCTTT
CDR3aa: CASSPPDSLATQTEAFF

len: 16
j_gene: TRBJ1-2
abundance: -
d_gene: -
v_gene: TRBV30
CDR3nt: TGTGCCTGGGGTGTAAGCGCGTCAAGGGGCCCTTATGGCTACACCTTC
CDR3aa: CAWGVSASRGPYGYTF

len: 16
j_gene: TRBJ2-1
abundance: -
d_gene: -
v_gene: TRBV18
CDR3nt: TGTGCCAGCTCCCTTTTGCCGGTTAGCTCCTACAATGAGCAGTTCTTC
CDR3aa: CASSLLPVSSYNEQFF